A single sample is the source of the 22 T cell receptor beta chains below, sequenced in a study of vaccination and CD4 T cells after COVID-19. Stated treatment: roughly nine-day PBMC culture with coronavirus spike peptide pools or control peptides (ViraFEST assay). During the years 2011-2018, before the COVID-19 pandemic, the unexposed donor's CD4+ T cells were collected. An Oncomine TCR Beta short-read assay was used to sequence the DNA from cultured CD4+ T cells. TCRdb redid the calling of the PCR reads with MiXCR, one entry per CDR3 protein. The sample has 5,000 to 7,000 distinct CDR3 sequences; 35% to 50% are singletons. These receptors have no identified antigens. Sequencing was done on a sample of CD4+ T cells from blood, cultured in vitro. These receptors all stem from a human donor in good health.

V is TRBV19 and J is TRBJ2-7; D not certain. V lost 3 bases, J lost 3 bases, and 12 bases lay in between. Germline V lookup: CDR1 LNHDA, CDR2 SQIVND (reference sequence). This CDR3 is 14 amino acids long. CDR3: CASSIGLPFYEQYF. CDR3 bases: TGTGCCAGTAGTATCGGGCTGCCGTTCTACGAGCAGTACTTC.

The chain combines TRBV20-1 with TRBJ1-5; the D is unclear. Germline CDR1 and CDR2: DFQATT and SNEGSKA (reference sequence). The CDR3 runs to 14 residues. V was trimmed by 7 bases and J by 0 bases, leaving 13 bases between them. DNA for the CDR3: TGCAGTGGGAAAGCGGGGAATAGCAATCAGCCCCAGCATTTT. Translation: CSGKAGNSNQPQHF.

The rearrangement joins TRBV6-1 to TRBJ1-2, with a possible D match to TRBD1 (5 bases). Between the trimmed V and J ends, which lost 7 bases and 4 bases, there was a span of 10 bases. Per the germline V gene, CDR1 is MNHNS and CDR2 is SASEGT. The CDR3 is made up of 12 amino acids. The CDR3 DNA is TGTGCCAGCACAGGGCAGGGCTATGGCTACACCTTC. Translated, it gives CASTGQGYGYTF.

This clonotype was seen a few times. J is TRBJ2-5 and V is TRBV6-1; D remains ambiguous. This CDR3 contains 13 residues. The V end was cut by 6 bases, the J end by 5 bases, with 13 bases between. CDR1 is MNHNS and CDR2 is SASEGT in the germline V gene. The CDR3 region has the DNA TGTGCCAGCAGACAGAGAGAGCTGGAGACCCAGTACTTC. It codes for CASRQRELETQYF.

V usage is TRBV30 and J usage is TRBJ1-2; tentative D call: TRBD1 (5 bases). In germline, CDR1 is GTSNPN, CDR2 SVGIG (reference sequence). CDR3 length equals 14 residues. V was clipped by 3 bases and J by 6 bases, with 17 bases between them. CDR3 DNA sequence: TGTGCCTGGAGGCCCCAGGGTTTACGGGATGGCTACACCTTC. Protein sequence: CAWRPQGLRDGYTF.

The V and J genes are TRBV7-9 and TRBJ1-5; TRBD1 matches at 7 bases. The CDR3 spans 14 residues. Germline V CDR1 and CDR2: SEHNR, FQNEAQ (reference sequence). V dropped 5 bases and J dropped 4; count of bases not matched to a gene: 5. CDR3 DNA: TGTGCCAGCAGCGCAGACAGGGCGAATCAGCCCCAGCATTTT. Translation: CASSADRANQPQHF.

The chain couples TRBV23-1 to TRBJ1-2, with 10 bases that match TRBD1. TRBV23-1 is annotated as an ORF whose role is uncertain. The CDR3 length is 15 residues. Trimming removed 4 bases from V and 7 bases from J; junction bases left unmatched: 9. CDR3 nucleotide sequence: TGCGCCAGCAGTCCGAAGGACAGGGGGTCGGTTGGCTACACCTTC. This encodes CASSPKDRGSVGYTF.

The chain combines TRBV29-1 with TRBJ1-2; weak D call: TRBD1 (6 bases). V lost 6 bases to trimming and J lost 3 bases, with 11 bases between them. Per the germline V gene, CDR1 is SQVTM and CDR2 is ANQGSEA. The CDR3 is made up of 12 amino acids. The CDR3 loop is CSVTPGDYGYTF. CDR3 DNA: TGCAGCGTGACCCCAGGGGACTATGGCTACACCTTC.

The chain uses TRBV5-1 and TRBJ2-4; 12 bases fit TRBD2. The CDR3 runs 17 residues. J gave up 7 bases and V 0 bases, and 8 bases lay outside the gene matches. CDR1 and CDR2 from the germline V gene are SGHRS and YFSETQ. The CDR3 DNA is TGCGCCAGCAGCTTGGCCGAGCTAGCGGGGGGGGGTAACATTCAGTACTTC. Translated: CASSLAELAGGGNIQYF.

V is TRBV20-1 and J is TRBJ2-1; D unclear. This CDR3 region has 13 residues. Trimming removed 3 bases from V and 4 bases from J, with 10 bases in between. Germline V gene sequence: CDR1 DFQATT, CDR2 SNEGSKA (reference sequence). CDR3 in DNA: TGCAGTGCTAGTGACTTCAGATACAATGAGCAGTTCTTC. Residues: CSASDFRYNEQFF.

Regarding this clonotype: Germline and junction disagree at one end, which may indicate a read error. The chain has TRBV20-1 and TRBJ1-5, with D uncertain. Per the germline V gene, CDR1 is DFQATT and CDR2 is SNEGSKA (reference sequence). The CDR3 runs 15 residues. CDR3 protein: CSARTAASSKQPQHF. CDR3 sequence (DNA): TGCAGTGCTAGAACGGCAGCCTCTAGCAAACAGCCCCAGCATTTT.

This clonotype was seen only a few times. This chain joins TRBV30 and TRBJ2-7; D assignment may be TRBD1 or TRBD2 (6 bases each). The V gene lost 7 bases and the J gene lost 1 base, with 14 bases spanning the gap. The CDR3 covers 13 residues. CDR1 and CDR2 (germline): GTSNPN, SVGIG (reference sequence). The CDR3 reads CASTGAGSYEQYF. The CDR3 DNA reads as TGTGCCTCCACGGGGGCAGGTTCCTACGAGCAGTACTTC. Together with reference TRBV30 and TRBJ2-7, the CDR3 gives the full variable domain: SQTIHQWPATLVQPVGSPLSLECTVEGTSNPNLYWYRQAAGRGLQLLFYSVGIGQISSEVPQNLSASRPQDRQFILSSKKLLLSDSGFYLCASTGAGSYEQYFGPGTRLTVT.

J is TRBJ1-2 and V is TRBV4-1; D is undetermined. From germline, CDR1 is MGHRA and CDR2 YSYEKL. The CDR3 consists of 16 residues. V dropped 1 base and J dropped 4 bases, with 16 bases sitting between them. The CDR3 protein is CASSQGRSEGFYGYTF. The CDR3 nucleotides read TGCGCCAGCAGCCAAGGTCGGAGTGAGGGATTCTATGGCTACACCTTC.

The J gene is TRBJ1-2, the V gene TRBV12-3 or TRBV12-4; tentative D call: TRBD1 (5 bases). V was clipped by 5 bases and J by 5 bases, with 15 bases between them. The CDR3 extends over 14 amino acids. DNA for the CDR3: TGTGCCAGCAGTCCTGGGGGGGGGACGTATGGCTACACCTTC. Translated, it gives CASSPGGGTYGYTF.

The chain joins TRBV5-1 to TRBJ1-1; tentative D call: TRBD1 (5 bases). The CDR3 has 14 amino acids. Trimming left V 2 bases short and J 5 bases short, with 13 bases between. Germline V gives CDR1 SGHRS, CDR2 YFSETQ. The CDR3 region has the DNA TGCGCCAGCAGCTTCTTTGCGGGGGGAACTGAAGCTTTCTTT. Its protein is CASSFFAGGTEAFF.

Only a few counts were recorded for this clonotype. The rearrangement uses TRBV20-1 and TRBJ1-5, with D perhaps TRBD1 (5 bases). The CDR3 contains 12 residues. Germline V gives CDR1 DFQATT, CDR2 SNEGSKA (reference sequence). Trimming cost V 3 bases and J 7 bases, with 10 bases left between them. The CDR3 loop is CSARAGEQPQHF. The DNA for the CDR3 is TGCAGTGCTAGGGCGGGGGAACAGCCCCAGCATTTT.

This clonotype was observed a few times. The rearrangement links TRBV19 to TRBJ1-5; no definite D call. The CDR3 extends over 14 amino acids. Germline lookup yields CDR1 LNHDA and CDR2 SQIVND (reference sequence). V was clipped by 4 bases and J by 3 bases, with 10 bases between them. The CDR3 loop is CASSSRTVNQPQHF. The CDR3 DNA follows: TGTGCCAGTAGTAGTCGAACAGTCAATCAGCCCCAGCATTTT.

The chain combines TRBV18 with TRBJ1-1; D gene uncertain. CDR3 size: 13 residues. Germline lookup yields CDR1 KGHSH and CDR2 LQKENI. Trimming took off 6 bases at V and 3 bases at J, with 11 bases between the two ends. The CDR3 loop is CASSLGEDTEAFF. CDR3 sequence (DNA): TGTGCCAGCTCCCTCGGAGAGGACACTGAAGCTTTCTTT.

The chain uses TRBV19 and TRBJ2-5; the match to TRBD2 covers 11 bases. V was pared by 4 bases and J by 5 bases, with 6 bases of the junction left unmatched. CDR3 length: 15 amino acids. Germline CDR1 reads LNHDA; CDR2 reads SQIVND (reference sequence). CDR3 loop: CASSTNLAGGETQYF. The CDR3 coding sequence is TGTGCCAGTAGTACCAACTTAGCGGGGGGGGAGACCCAGTACTTC.

This clonotype occurred once. This sequence joins TRBV30 and TRBJ1-2, with TRBD1 matching over 8 bases. CDR3 length: 11 residues. The ends lost 8 bases at V and 5 bases at J; junction bases unmatched: 4. Per germline, CDR1 GTSNPN and CDR2 SVGIG (reference sequence). For the CDR3, the DNA is TGTGCCAGAGGGACAGGTTATGGCTACACCTTC. It translates to CARGTGYGYTF.

The genes are TRBV5-1 and TRBJ2-7; the match to TRBD1 covers 8 bases. This CDR3 has 17 amino acids. Germline CDR1 and CDR2: SGHRS and YFSETQ. Trimming cost V 0 bases and J 4 bases; bases outside gene matches: 12. The CDR3 DNA follows: TGCGCCAGCAGCTTGGGGTGGTTGGCAGGGGGCTCGTACGAGCAGTACTTC. Translating it yields CASSLGWLAGGSYEQYF.

V and J are TRBV27 and TRBJ2-5, with D possibly being TRBD1 or TRBD2 (5 bases each). The CDR3 consists of 15 residues. CDR1 MNHEY and CDR2 SMNVEV come from the germline V gene (reference sequence). V lost 6 bases, J lost 3 bases, and 17 bases lay in between. CDR3 in DNA: TGTGCCAGCAGCAGAGGGGCCTGGTTGGAAGAGACCCAGTACTTC. Protein: CASSRGAWLEETQYF.